This is a list of T cell receptor beta chains from one sample in a study of T cells in Graves' hyperthyroidism and ophthalmopathy. TCRdb re-called the multiplex PCR reads through MiXCR, storing one row per CDR3 protein. The sample shows hundreds of thousands of distinct CDR3 sequences, nearly 45% of them seen only once. Sequencing used peripheral blood or thyroid tissue (not recorded which). These receptor sequences come from an adult man with Graves' disease, either hyperthyroidism or ophthalmopathy (not recorded which). Each CDR3 is given with its conserved first and last residue. Fields, in order: D gene, J gene, V gene, clone size, CDR3 length, CDR3 protein, CDR3 DNA. A D gene is named only where the DNA matches it firmly. Some rows have no size entry. The others give once, few or many, or a class for an expanded clone.

D: TRBD1
J: TRBJ1-5
V: TRBV10-3
size: NA
length: 15
CDR3: CAITRTGNSNQPQHF
DNA: TGTGCCATCACCCGGACAGGGAATAGCAATCAGCCCCAGCATTTT

D: NA
J: TRBJ1-1
V: TRBV20-1
size: NA
length: 15
CDR3: CSARKEAGFNTEAFF
DNA: TGCAGTGCTAGAAAAGAGGCGGGATTCAACACTGAAGCTTTCTTT

D: NA
J: TRBJ1-2
V: TRBV7-1
size: NA
length: 15
CDR3: CASSSSFFNGCGYTF
DNA: TGTGCCAGCAGCTCGTCTTTTTTCAACGGGTGCGGCTACACCTTC

D: TRBD1
J: TRBJ2-7
V: TRBV5-1
size: NA
length: 15
CDR3: CASSLAGTGRDEQYF
DNA: TGCGCCAGCAGCTTGGCGGGGACAGGGAGAGACGAGCAGTACTTC

D: NA
J: TRBJ1-1
V: TRBV7-8
size: many
length: 13
CDR3: CASSLVGYTEAFF
DNA: TGTGCCAGCAGCTTAGTAGGGTACACTGAAGCTTTCTTT

D: TRBD1
J: TRBJ1-5
V: TRBV2
size: NA
length: 16
CDR3: CASSYRDRQSNQPQHF
DNA: TGTGCCAGCAGTTACCGGGACAGGCAAAGCAATCAGCCCCAGCATTTT

D: TRBD2
J: TRBJ2-7
V: TRBV10-3
size: NA
length: 14
CDR3: CANVAGTFYFEQYF
DNA: TGTGCAAACGTAGCGGGAACTTTCTACTTCGAGCAGTACTTC

D: NA
J: TRBJ1-2
V: TRBV25-1
size: NA
length: 13
CDR3: CARDRGGPYGYTF
DNA: TGTGCTAGAGATCGGGGGGGTCCTTATGGCTACACCTTC

D: NA
J: TRBJ1-2
V: TRBV24-1
size: many
length: 12
CDR3: CATSDRDVGYTF
DNA: TGTGCCACCAGTGACAGGGACGTCGGCTACACCTTC

D: NA
J: TRBJ2-5
V: TRBV29-1
size: many
length: 13
CDR3: CSVGGGRMETQYF
DNA: TGCAGCGTTGGAGGCGGTAGAATGGAGACCCAGTACTTC

D: NA
J: TRBJ1-6
V: TRBV28
size: few
length: 13
CDR3: CATRQVSNSPLHF
DNA: TGTGCCACCCGACAGGTCTCGAATTCACCCCTCCACTTT

D: NA
J: TRBJ1-6
V: TRBV4-2
size: few
length: 13
CDR3: CASSQGTGSPLHF
DNA: TGTGCCAGCAGCCAAGGGACTGGTTCACCCCTCCACTTT

D: NA
J: TRBJ1-5
V: TRBV6-1
size: NA
length: 15
CDR3: CASSYTAGTDQPQHF
DNA: TGTGCCAGCAGTTATACGGCAGGGACGGATCAGCCCCAGCATTTT

D: NA
J: TRBJ1-1
V: TRBV14
size: NA
length: 15
CDR3: CASSQDQVWDTEAFF
DNA: TGTGCCAGCAGCCAAGATCAGGTCTGGGACACTGAAGCTTTCTTT

D: NA
J: TRBJ1-2
V: TRBV4-1
size: few
length: 15
CDR3: CASSQEDSPFDGYTF
DNA: TGCGCCAGCAGCCAAGAGGACAGTCCCTTCGATGGCTACACCTTC

D: NA
J: TRBJ1-5
V: TRBV10-3
size: medium-sized
length: 14
CDR3: CAISEVGSNQPQHF
DNA: TGTGCCATCAGTGAGGTCGGTAGCAATCAGCCCCAGCATTTT

D: TRBD2
J: TRBJ2-5
V: TRBV5-5
size: few
length: 15
CDR3: CASRESGVKSETQYF
DNA: TGTGCCAGCAGAGAAAGCGGGGTTAAGTCAGAGACCCAGTACTTC

D: NA
J: TRBJ1-5
V: TRBV7-9
size: few
length: 16
CDR3: CASSRTSAGGNQPQHF
DNA: TGTGCCAGCAGCCGGACCTCGGCTGGGGGCAATCAGCCCCAGCATTTT

D: TRBD1
J: TRBJ1-2
V: TRBV7-9
size: NA
length: 15
CDR3: CASSSEGTVGYGYTF
DNA: TGTGCCAGCAGCTCAGAAGGGACAGTCGGCTATGGCTACACCTTC

D: NA
J: TRBJ2-7
V: TRBV7-2
size: NA
length: 15
CDR3: CASSLAWGPYNEQYF
DNA: TGTGCCAGCAGCTTAGCTTGGGGGCCCTACAATGAGCAGTACTTC

D: NA
J: TRBJ1-1
V: TRBV6-5
size: many
length: 16
CDR3: CASSYSKGTRNTEAFF
DNA: TGTGCCAGCAGTTACTCAAAGGGGACAAGGAACACTGAAGCTTTCTTT

D: NA
J: TRBJ2-5
V: TRBV10-3
size: once
length: 14
CDR3: CAISESTGWETQYF
DNA: TGTGCCATCAGTGAAAGTACAGGGTGGGAGACCCAGTACTTC

D: TRBD1
J: TRBJ1-4
V: TRBV25-1
size: NA
length: 17
CDR3: CASSYSSGGATNEKLFF
DNA: TGTGCCAGCAGTTACAGTTCAGGGGGAGCAACTAATGAAAAACTGTTTTTT

D: NA
J: TRBJ1-1
V: TRBV10-3
size: once
length: 11
CDR3: CAVAGEGKAFF
DNA: TGTGCCGTAGCAGGGGAGGGAAAAGCTTTCTTT

D: NA
J: TRBJ2-6
V: TRBV7-2
size: NA
length: 16
CDR3: CASSEGGGFGANVLTF
DNA: TGTGCCAGCAGTGAGGGCGGGGGCTTTGGGGCCAACGTCCTGACTTTC

D: TRBD1
J: TRBJ2-7
V: TRBV15
size: NA
length: 15
CDR3: CATSRARTGVYEQYF
DNA: TGTGCCACCAGCAGAGCACGGACAGGGGTCTACGAGCAGTACTTC